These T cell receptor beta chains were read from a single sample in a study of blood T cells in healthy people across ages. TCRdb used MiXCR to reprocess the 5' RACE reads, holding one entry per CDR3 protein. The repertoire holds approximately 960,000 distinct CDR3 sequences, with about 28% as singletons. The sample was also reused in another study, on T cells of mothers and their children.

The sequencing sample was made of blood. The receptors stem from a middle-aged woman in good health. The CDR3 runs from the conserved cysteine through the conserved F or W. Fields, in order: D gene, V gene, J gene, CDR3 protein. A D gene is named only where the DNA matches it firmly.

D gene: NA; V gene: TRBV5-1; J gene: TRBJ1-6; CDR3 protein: CASSLALGGGSPLHF
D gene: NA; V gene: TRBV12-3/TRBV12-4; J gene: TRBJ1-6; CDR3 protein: CASSQDRKNSPLHF
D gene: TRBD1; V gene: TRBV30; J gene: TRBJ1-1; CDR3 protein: CAWETGGGTEAFF
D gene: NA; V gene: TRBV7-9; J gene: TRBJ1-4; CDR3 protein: CASSSQATNEKLFF
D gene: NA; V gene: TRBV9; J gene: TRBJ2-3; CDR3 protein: CASSPRIGLPTDTQYF
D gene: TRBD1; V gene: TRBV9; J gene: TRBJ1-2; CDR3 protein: CANTGTGGTMDYGYTF
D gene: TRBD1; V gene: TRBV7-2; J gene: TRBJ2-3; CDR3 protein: CASSFGTGADTQYF
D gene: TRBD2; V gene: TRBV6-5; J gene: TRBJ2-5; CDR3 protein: CASGVRLAGGETQYF
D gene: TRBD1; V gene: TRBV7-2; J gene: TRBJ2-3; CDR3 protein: CASSPDRVEDTQYF
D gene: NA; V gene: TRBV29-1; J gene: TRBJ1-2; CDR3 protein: CSAAGTNYGYTF
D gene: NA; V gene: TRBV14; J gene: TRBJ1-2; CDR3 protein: CASSQLPNYGYTF
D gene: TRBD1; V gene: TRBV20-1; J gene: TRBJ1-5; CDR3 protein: CSADRGSGNQPQHF
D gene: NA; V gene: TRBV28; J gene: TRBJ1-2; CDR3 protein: CAIRWDGGYTF
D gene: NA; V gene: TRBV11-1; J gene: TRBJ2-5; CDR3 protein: CASSLAAEVQETQYF
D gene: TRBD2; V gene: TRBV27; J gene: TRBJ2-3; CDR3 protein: CASSWVAGADTQYF
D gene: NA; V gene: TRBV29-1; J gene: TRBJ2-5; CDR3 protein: CSAAARERHQETQYF
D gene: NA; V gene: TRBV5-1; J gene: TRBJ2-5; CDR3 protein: CASSWARGGGETQYF
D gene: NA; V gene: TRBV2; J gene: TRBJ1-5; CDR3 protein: CASKENQGGQPQHF
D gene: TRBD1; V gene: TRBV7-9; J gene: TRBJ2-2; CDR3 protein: CASSSPDPGQGNTGELFF
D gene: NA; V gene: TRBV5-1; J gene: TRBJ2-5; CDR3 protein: CASSLVAGSQETQYF
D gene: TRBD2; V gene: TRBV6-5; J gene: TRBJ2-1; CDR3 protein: CASSNTGGSYNEQFF
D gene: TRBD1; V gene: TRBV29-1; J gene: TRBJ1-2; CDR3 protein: CSVEKGASGYTF
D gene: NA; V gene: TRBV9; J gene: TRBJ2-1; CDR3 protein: CASSDRAYNEQFF
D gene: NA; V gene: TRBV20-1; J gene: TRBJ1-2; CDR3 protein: CSALGTGYTRGYTF
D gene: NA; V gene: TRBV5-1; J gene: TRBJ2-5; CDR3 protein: CASSYFTGTQETQYF
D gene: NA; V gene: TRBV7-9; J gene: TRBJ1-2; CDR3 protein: CASSSDGLYNRPYGYTF
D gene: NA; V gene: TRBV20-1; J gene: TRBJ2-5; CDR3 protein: CSARDGWLPQETQYF
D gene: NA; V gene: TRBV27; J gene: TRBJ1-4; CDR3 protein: CASRATHPSTNEKLFF
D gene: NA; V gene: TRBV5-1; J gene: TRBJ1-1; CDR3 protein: CASSFNIGGYTEAFF
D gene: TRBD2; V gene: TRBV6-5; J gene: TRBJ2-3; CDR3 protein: CASSYSSRSPGLAGGRTDTQYF
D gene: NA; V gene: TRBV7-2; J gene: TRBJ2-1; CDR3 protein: CASAQGRGAHNEQFF
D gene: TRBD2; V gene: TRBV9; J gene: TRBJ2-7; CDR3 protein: CASSVDPGGYEQYF
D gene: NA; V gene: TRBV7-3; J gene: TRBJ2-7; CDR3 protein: CASSSTLDSYEQYF
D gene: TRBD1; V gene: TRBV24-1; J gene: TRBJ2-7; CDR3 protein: CATSDSDRGSWGVEQYF
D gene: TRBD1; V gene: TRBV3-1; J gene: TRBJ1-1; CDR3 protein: CASRNRDREKNTEAFF
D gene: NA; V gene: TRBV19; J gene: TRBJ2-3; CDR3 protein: CANSDLPGDTQYF
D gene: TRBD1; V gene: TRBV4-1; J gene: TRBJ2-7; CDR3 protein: CASSQDRGGTYEQYF
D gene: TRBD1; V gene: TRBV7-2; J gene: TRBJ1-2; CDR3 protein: CASQRDSPYGYTF
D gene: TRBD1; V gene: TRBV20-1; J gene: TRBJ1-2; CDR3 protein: CSAPGPGTGADGYTF
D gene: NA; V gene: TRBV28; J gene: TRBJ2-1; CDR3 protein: CASQNPPQGWINNGQFF
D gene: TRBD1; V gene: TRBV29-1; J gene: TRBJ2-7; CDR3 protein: CSVAQDRGHPSYEQYF
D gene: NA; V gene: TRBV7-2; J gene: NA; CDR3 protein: CASRPRGSHQGTQYF
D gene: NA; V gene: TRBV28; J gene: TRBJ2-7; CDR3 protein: CDSSLRIYEQYF